The T cell receptor beta chain described here comes from a study of blood T cell repertoires in COVID-19. Profiled with immunoSEQ multiplex PCR; TCRdb holds only in-frame clones, not every one. Of around 78,000 clones detected, around 76% appear once; the ten largest clones hold around 20%. Germline CDR1 is SGHRS and CDR2 is YFSETQ. CDR3 length: 13 amino acids. Trimming removed 3 bases from V and 7 bases from J; junction bases left unmatched: 5. Material: peripheral blood. This chain connects TRBV5-1 to TRBJ1-2; 8 nucleotides match TRBD1. The receptor was isolated from a human donor in a cohort sampled during active COVID-19. Here the CDR3 reads CASSSGGEGGYTF. The CDR3 region has the DNA TGCGCCAGCAGCTCAGGGGGCGAGGGTGGCTACACCTTC.